This entry lists 17 T cell receptor beta chains sequenced from one sample in a study of T cell responses to AZD1222 COVID-19 vaccine. Here immunoSEQ multiplex PCR was the method, and the copy in TCRdb shows in-frame clones only, minus some. The repertoire has 140,000 or so clones, about 89% of them found once; the top ten carry around 4.7%. The specimen was peripheral blood, collected on day 0 of AZD1222 vaccination. These receptors were obtained from an adult in good health.

This rearrangement joins TRBV9 to TRBJ1-1, with 11 bases matching TRBD1. Germline trimming cut 3 bases from V and 1 base from J; bases unmatched to any gene: 11. The length of the CDR3 is 18 residues. Germline-derived CDR1 and CDR2 are SGDLS and YYNGEE. The CDR3 protein is CASSEGTGGRGKNTEAFF. CDR3 coding DNA: TGTGCCAGCAGCGAGGGGACAGGGGGAAGGGGGAAGAACACTGAAGCTTTCTTT. The variable domain in full, with the rest retrieved from reference TRBV9 and TRBJ1-1, is DSGVTQTPKHLITATGQRVTLRCSPRSGDLSVYWYQQSLDQGLQFLIQYYNGEERAKGNILERFSAQQFPDLHSELNLSSLELGDSALYFCASSEGTGGRGKNTEAFFGQGTRLTVV.

The chain has TRBV2 and TRBJ1-5, with D perhaps TRBD1 (5 bases). V was trimmed by 5 bases and J by 5 bases, leaving 10 bases between them. Germline V gene sequence: CDR1 SNHLY, CDR2 FYNNEI. The length of the CDR3 is 13 residues. The CDR3 DNA follows: TGTGCCAGCAGTAGTCAGGGACATCAGCCCCAGCATTTT. This encodes CASSSQGHQPQHF.

This chain joins TRBV5-1 and TRBJ2-5; the D gene is possibly TRBD1 (6 bases). Trimming shortened V by 1 base and J by 4 bases, and 14 bases separated the two germline ends. Germline assignment: CDR1 SGHRS and CDR2 YFSETQ. The CDR3 is made up of 15 amino acids. CDR3 sequence: CASSLFGRGSETQYF. CDR3 in DNA: TGCGCCAGCAGCTTGTTCGGCAGGGGATCAGAGACCCAGTACTTC.

The chain joins TRBV10-3 to TRBJ1-1; D possibly corresponds to TRBD1 (6 bases). Trimming removed 0 bases at V and 1 base at J, with 12 bases between. The CDR3 contains 16 residues. Germline-derived CDR1 and CDR2 are ENHRY and SYGVKD. CDR3 region: CAISESTTGENTEAFF. CDR3 nucleotide sequence: TGTGCCATCAGTGAGTCGACGACAGGCGAGAACACTGAAGCTTTCTTT.

The J gene is TRBJ1-1, the V gene TRBV5-1; 9 nucleotides align to TRBD1. CDR1 and CDR2 from the germline V gene are SGHRS and YFSETQ. This CDR3 spans 16 amino acids. The V gene end was trimmed by 4 bases and the J gene end by 6 bases; junction bases not matched to a gene: 13. CDR3: CASSITTGTGSSEAFF. The CDR3 DNA reads TGCGCCAGCAGCATCACTACCGGGACAGGGTCCTCTGAAGCTTTCTTT.

This chain links TRBV11-3 with TRBJ1-1, with 9 bases fitting TRBD1. Germline assignment: CDR1 SGHNT and CDR2 YENEEA. With V trimmed by 5 bases and J by 4 bases, 5 bases remained unmatched. This CDR3 comprises 14 residues. CDR3 bases: TGTGCCAGCAGCGCCGAGACAGGGGGCACTGAAGCTTTCTTT. This encodes CASSAETGGTEAFF.

This chain uses TRBV7-2 with TRBJ1-5; D not resolved. The CDR3 extends over 16 amino acids. Germline CDR1 SGHTA, CDR2 FQGNSA. V shed 1 base and J shed 2 bases, with 12 bases lying between them. CDR3 loop: CASSLVFRGGNQPQHF. Written as DNA, the CDR3 is TGTGCCAGCAGCTTAGTGTTCCGGGGTGGCAATCAGCCCCAGCATTTT.

The chain employs TRBV7-8 and TRBJ2-5; D is possibly TRBD2 (6 bases). V lost 4 bases, J lost 5 bases, and 20 bases lay in between. The CDR3 totals 16 residues. Germline assignment: CDR1 SGHVS and CDR2 FQNEAQ. CDR3 bases: TGTGCCAGCAGCTCTCCATTTTCCCGGGGGTGGGAGACCCAGTACTTC. It encodes CASSSPFSRGWETQYF.

The chain employs TRBV5-5 and TRBJ2-4, with TRBD2 as a possible D gene (5 bases). Germline V gene sequence: CDR1 SGHKS, CDR2 YYEKEE (reference sequence). With 0 bases removed from V and 7 bases from J, the gap between germline ends came to 8 bases. The CDR3 runs to 13 residues. The CDR3 sequence is CASSLGGLNIQYF. Here the CDR3 DNA reads TGTGCCAGCAGCTTGGGAGGGCTGAACATTCAGTACTTC.

V and J are TRBV5-1 and TRBJ1-2, with D possibly TRBD1 on 5 matching bases. V lost 3 bases and J lost 5, with 17 bases in between. This CDR3 has 15 residues. Germline lookup yields CDR1 SGHRS and CDR2 YFSETQ. The chain's CDR3 is CASSSRTGDQYGYTF. The CDR3 nucleotides read TGCGCCAGCAGCTCACGGACGGGGGACCAGTATGGCTACACCTTC.

V gene TRBV7-9 combines with J gene TRBJ2-1, with 9 bases identical to TRBD1. CDR1 is SEHNR and CDR2 is FQNEAQ in the germline V gene (reference sequence). CDR3 size: 18 residues. The V gene end was trimmed by 2 bases and the J gene end by 4 bases; junction bases not matched to a gene: 12. In DNA, the CDR3 is TGTGCCAGCAGCTTACGAGGGGGGACAGGGCGGACTTACAATGAGCAGTTCTTC. This encodes CASSLRGGTGRTYNEQFF.

J is TRBJ1-5 and V is TRBV28, with a possible D match to TRBD1 (6 bases). Trimming pared 2 bases from V and 4 bases from J, leaving 12 bases between. Germline V lookup: CDR1 MDHEN, CDR2 SYDVKM. This CDR3 is 15 amino acids long. The CDR3 DNA reads TGTGCCAGCAGTTTAGCACAGGGCCGGAATCAGCCCCAGCATTTT. Its translation: CASSLAQGRNQPQHF.

This rearrangement joins TRBV4-2 to TRBJ1-2; D not resolved. Germline V CDR1 and CDR2: LGHNA, YNFKEQ. The V and J ends lost 1 base and 3 bases respectively, with 6 bases between them. The CDR3 consists of 13 residues. CDR3 region: CASSQVADYGYTF. For the CDR3, the DNA is TGTGCCAGCAGCCAAGTGGCGGACTATGGCTACACCTTC.

The rearrangement links TRBV6-4 to TRBJ2-1, with 7 bases that match TRBD2. Unmatched junction bases numbered 3, after V lost 2 bases and J lost 2 bases. This CDR3 has 15 residues. The germline V gene encodes CDR1 MRHNA and CDR2 SNTAGT. The CDR3 nucleotides read TGTGCCAGCAGTGACGGGGGGGAGGCCTACAATGAGCAGTTCTTC. Residues: CASSDGGEAYNEQFF.

This clone was counted once. V and J are TRBV2 and TRBJ1-2; D is undetermined. This CDR3 contains 17 residues. The germline V gene encodes CDR1 SNHLY and CDR2 FYNNEI. V shed 3 bases and J shed 2 bases, with 19 bases lying between them. CDR3 nucleotide sequence: TGTGCCAGCAGTGACCCCACCGCCCTCGGGGTGAACTATGGCTACACCTTC. Translated, it gives CASSDPTALGVNYGYTF.

The chain recombines TRBV29-1 with TRBJ1-2; no firm D call. Trimming pared 6 bases from V and 5 bases from J, leaving 22 bases between. Germline values: CDR1 SQVTM, CDR2 ANQGSEA. The CDR3 spans 15 residues. CDR3 loop: CSVEREVAGRYGYTF. For the CDR3, the DNA is TGCAGCGTGGAGAGAGAGGTTGCGGGGAGGTATGGCTACACCTTC.

The chain recombines TRBV12-5 with TRBJ1-1; 7 bases are a match to TRBD1. The CDR3 sequence is 16 residues long. Germline V lookup: CDR1 LGHNT, CDR2 FRNRAP. V was pared by 4 bases and J by 3 bases, with 11 bases of the junction left unmatched. The CDR3 protein is CASGSRWGQLHTEAFF. The CDR3 nucleotides read TGTGCTAGTGGTTCTCGGTGGGGACAGCTTCACACTGAAGCTTTCTTT.